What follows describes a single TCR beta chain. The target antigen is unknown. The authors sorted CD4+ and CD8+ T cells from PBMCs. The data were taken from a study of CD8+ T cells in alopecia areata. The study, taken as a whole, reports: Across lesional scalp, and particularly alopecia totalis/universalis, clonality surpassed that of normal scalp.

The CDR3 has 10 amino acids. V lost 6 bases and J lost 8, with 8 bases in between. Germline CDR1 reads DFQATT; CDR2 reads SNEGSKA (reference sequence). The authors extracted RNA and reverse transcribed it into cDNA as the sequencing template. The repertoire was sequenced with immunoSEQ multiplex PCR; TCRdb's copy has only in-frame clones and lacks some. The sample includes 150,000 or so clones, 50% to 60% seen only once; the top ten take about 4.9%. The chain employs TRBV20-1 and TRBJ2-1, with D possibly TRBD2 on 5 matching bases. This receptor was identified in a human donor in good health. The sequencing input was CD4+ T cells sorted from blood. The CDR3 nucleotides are TGCAGTGCAAAGAGGGATGAGCAGTTCTTC. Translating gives CSAKRDEQFF.